This record concerns one T cell receptor beta chain sequence. Its antigen is undetermined. The data are from a study of neoadjuvant anti-PD-1 for oral cavity cancer. Overall study findings and caveats: Post-nivolumab, blood T cell clonality was significantly elevated in non-responders. With three patients per group, TCR findings need larger cohorts.

Sample time point: after neoadjuvant nivolumab, at surgical resection. These newly diagnosed stage II-IVA oral cavity squamous cell carcinoma patients had no prior systemic or radiation treatment. Germline CDR1 reads SGHTA; CDR2 reads FQGNSA. This CDR3 comprises 14 residues. V lost 3 bases to trimming and J lost 4 bases; unmatched junction nucleotides: 2. Most PBMC samples had 480 ng input DNA in six replicates. Here immunoSEQ multiplex PCR was the method, and the copy in TCRdb shows in-frame clones only, minus some. Of over 30,000 clones detected, roughly 79% appear once; the ten largest clones hold nearly 3.5%.

The chain uses TRBV7-2 and TRBJ2-5, with 10 bases matching TRBD2. Specimen: PBMCs, collected after nivolumab (anti-PD-1) treatment. The TCR sequence derives from a person aged 35-79 years with oral cavity squamous cell carcinoma. The CDR3 bases are TGTGCCAGCAGCTTTCAGCGGGGGGGAGAGACCCAGTACTTC. Amino acid sequence: CASSFQRGGETQYF.